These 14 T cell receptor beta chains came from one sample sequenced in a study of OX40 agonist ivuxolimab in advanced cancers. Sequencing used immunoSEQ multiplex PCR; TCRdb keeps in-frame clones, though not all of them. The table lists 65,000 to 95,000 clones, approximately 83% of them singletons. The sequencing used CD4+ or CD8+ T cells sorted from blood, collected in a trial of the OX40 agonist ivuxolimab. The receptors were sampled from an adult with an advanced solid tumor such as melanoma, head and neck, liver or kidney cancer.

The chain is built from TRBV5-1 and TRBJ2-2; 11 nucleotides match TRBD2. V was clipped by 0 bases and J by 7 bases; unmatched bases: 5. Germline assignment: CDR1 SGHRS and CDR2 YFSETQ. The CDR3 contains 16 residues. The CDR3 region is CASSLEGLAVGGELFF. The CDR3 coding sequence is TGCGCCAGCAGCTTGGAGGGACTAGCGGTCGGCGGGGAGCTGTTTTTT.

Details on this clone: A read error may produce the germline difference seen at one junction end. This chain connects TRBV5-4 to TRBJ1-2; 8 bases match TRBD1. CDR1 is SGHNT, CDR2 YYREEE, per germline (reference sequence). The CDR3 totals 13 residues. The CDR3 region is CASSLDRDYGYTF. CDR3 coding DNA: TGTGCCAGCAGTTTGGACAGGGACTATGGCTACACCTTC.

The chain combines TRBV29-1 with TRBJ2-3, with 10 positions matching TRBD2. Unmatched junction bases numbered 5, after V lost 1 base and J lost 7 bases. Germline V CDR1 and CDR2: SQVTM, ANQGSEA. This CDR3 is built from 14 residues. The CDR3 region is CSVEAGTSDYTQYF. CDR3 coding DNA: TGCAGCGTTGAAGCCGGGACTAGCGATTATACGCAGTATTTT.

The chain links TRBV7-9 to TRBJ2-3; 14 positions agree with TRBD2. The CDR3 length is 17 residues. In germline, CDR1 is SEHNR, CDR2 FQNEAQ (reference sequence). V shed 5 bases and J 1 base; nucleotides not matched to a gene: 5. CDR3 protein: CASSQTSGGAGTDTQYF. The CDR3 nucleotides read TGTGCCAGCAGCCAGACTAGCGGGGGGGCGGGCACAGATACGCAGTATTTT.

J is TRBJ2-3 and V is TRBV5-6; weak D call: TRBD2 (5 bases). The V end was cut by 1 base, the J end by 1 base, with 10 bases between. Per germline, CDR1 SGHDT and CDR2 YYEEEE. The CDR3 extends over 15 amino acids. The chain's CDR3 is CASSLRTVGTDTQYF. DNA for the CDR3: TGTGCCAGCAGCTTGAGGACTGTGGGCACAGATACGCAGTATTTT.

Written as DNA, the CDR3 is TGCGCCAGCAACCGAGGACAGGGTCAAGAGACCCAGTACTTC. Amino acid sequence: CASNRGQGQETQYF. V is TRBV5-1 and J is TRBJ2-5, with TRBD1 matching 8 bases. The CDR3 has 14 amino acids. Germline loops: CDR1 SGHRS, CDR2 YFSETQ. Germline trimming cut 6 bases from V and 2 bases from J; bases unmatched to any gene: 6.

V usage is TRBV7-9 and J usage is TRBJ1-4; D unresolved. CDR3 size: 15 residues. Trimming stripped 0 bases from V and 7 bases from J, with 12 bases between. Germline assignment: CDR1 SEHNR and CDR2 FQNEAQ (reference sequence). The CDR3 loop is CASSLARGYSEKLFF. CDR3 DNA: TGTGCCAGCAGCTTAGCTCGCGGCTACTCTGAAAAACTGTTTTTT.

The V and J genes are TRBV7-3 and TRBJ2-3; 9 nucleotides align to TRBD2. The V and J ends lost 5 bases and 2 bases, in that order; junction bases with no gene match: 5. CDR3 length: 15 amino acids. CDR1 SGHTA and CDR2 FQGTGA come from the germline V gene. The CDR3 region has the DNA TGTGCCAGCAGCATCCGCGGGGGGGCCACAGATACGCAGTATTTT. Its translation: CASSIRGGATDTQYF.

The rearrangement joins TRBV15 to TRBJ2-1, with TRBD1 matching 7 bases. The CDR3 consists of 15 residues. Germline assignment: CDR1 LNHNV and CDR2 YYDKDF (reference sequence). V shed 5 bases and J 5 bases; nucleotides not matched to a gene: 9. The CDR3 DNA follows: TGTGCCACCAGCGGCAACCGGGACAGCAACAATGAGCAGTTCTTC. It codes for CATSGNRDSNNEQFF. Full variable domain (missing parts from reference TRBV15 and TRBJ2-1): DAMVIQNPRYQVTQFGKPVTLSCSQTLNHNVMYWYQQKSSQAPKLLFHYYDKDFNNEADTPDNFQSRRPNTSFCFLDIRSPGLGDTAMYLCATSGNRDSNNEQFFGPGTRLTVL.

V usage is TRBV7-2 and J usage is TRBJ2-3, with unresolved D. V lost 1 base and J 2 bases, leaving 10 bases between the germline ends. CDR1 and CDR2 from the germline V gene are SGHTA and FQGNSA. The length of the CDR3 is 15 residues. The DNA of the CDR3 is TGTGCCAGCAGCTTAGGGCTAGGCAACACAGATACGCAGTATTTT. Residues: CASSLGLGNTDTQYF.

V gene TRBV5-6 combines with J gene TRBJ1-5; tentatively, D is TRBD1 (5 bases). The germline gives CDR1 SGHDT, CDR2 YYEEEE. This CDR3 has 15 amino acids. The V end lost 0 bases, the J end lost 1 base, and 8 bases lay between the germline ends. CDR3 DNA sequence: TGTGCCAGCAGCTTGGGGGGGATAAGCAATCAGCCCCAGCATTTT. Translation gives CASSLGGISNQPQHF.

The CDR3 is CASGSLGEQYF. The CDR3 DNA reads TGTGCCAGCGGCAGCCTCGGCGAGCAGTACTTC. This chain links TRBV2 with TRBJ2-7; D is undetermined. This CDR3 has 11 amino acids. CDR1 is SNHLY and CDR2 is FYNNEI in the germline V gene. With 8 bases removed from V and 6 bases from J, the gap between germline ends came to 11 bases.

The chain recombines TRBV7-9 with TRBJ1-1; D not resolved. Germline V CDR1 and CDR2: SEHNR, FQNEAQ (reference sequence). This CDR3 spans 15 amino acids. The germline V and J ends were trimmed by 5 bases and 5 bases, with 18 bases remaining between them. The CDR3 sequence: CASSPEKGLRTEAFF. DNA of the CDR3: TGTGCCAGCAGCCCCGAGAAGGGTTTAAGAACTGAAGCTTTCTTT.

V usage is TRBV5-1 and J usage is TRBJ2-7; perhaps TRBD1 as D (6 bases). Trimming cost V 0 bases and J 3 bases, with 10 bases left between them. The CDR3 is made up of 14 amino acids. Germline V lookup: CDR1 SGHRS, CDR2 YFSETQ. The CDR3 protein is CASSLAARGYEQYF. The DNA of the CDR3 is TGCGCCAGCAGCTTGGCGGCCAGGGGCTACGAGCAGTACTTC.